The 30 T cell receptor beta chains given below trace back to one sample, sequenced in a study of T cell responses to AZD1222 COVID-19 vaccine. Data came from immunoSEQ multiplex PCR; TCRdb stores just in-frame clones and leaves some out. The table has roughly 180,000 clones, about 90% seen once. Source: peripheral blood, taken 28 days after the second AZD1222 dose. The receptors were sampled from an adult who received the AZD1222 COVID-19 vaccine.

This chain joins TRBV18 and TRBJ1-5; TRBD1 is a possible D gene (6 bases). The V end was cut by 1 base, the J end by 2 bases, with 9 bases between. CDR1 and CDR2 from the germline V gene are KGHSH and LQKENI. CDR3 size: 15 residues. In nucleotides, the CDR3 is TGTGCCAGCTCACCACGGGGGGCAGGCAATCAGCCCCAGCATTTT. Protein: CASSPRGAGNQPQHF.

The chain links TRBV9 to TRBJ1-4; D remains unclear. This CDR3 spans 14 amino acids. The germline gives CDR1 SGDLS, CDR2 YYNGEE. V was pared by 0 bases and J by 10 bases, with 13 bases between. CDR3 sequence: CASSVGVVVTKLFF. The CDR3 coding sequence is TGTGCCAGCAGCGTAGGTGTAGTGGTAACAAAACTGTTTTTT.

This chain connects TRBV3-1 (or the pseudogene TRBV3-2) to TRBJ1-1, with D unresolved. Germline V gene lookup returns CDR1 LGHDT and CDR2 YNNKEL (reference sequence). Trimming took off 0 bases at V and 1 base at J, with 9 bases between the two ends. This CDR3 has 15 amino acids. CDR3 amino acids: CASSQDAIKNTEAFF. DNA for the CDR3: TGTGCCAGCAGCCAAGATGCCATAAAGAACACTGAAGCTTTCTTT.

The genes are TRBV10-3 and TRBJ1-3, with 8 bases fitting TRBD1. The CDR3 loop spans 15 amino acids. V lost 8 bases to trimming and J lost 2 bases; unmatched junction nucleotides: 8. The germline V gene encodes CDR1 ENHRY and CDR2 SYGVKD. CDR3 coding DNA: TGTGCCATCCAACAGGGGGAAAGCGCTGGAAACACCATATATTTT. Translation gives CAIQQGESAGNTIYF.

The V and J genes are TRBV6-2 or TRBV6-3 and TRBJ1-2; D remains ambiguous. The CDR3 sequence is 15 residues long. Germline assignment: CDR1 MNHEY and CDR2 SVGEGT. V lost 4 bases and J 2 bases, leaving 14 bases between the germline ends. The CDR3 loop is CASSSDLYANYGYTF. CDR3 DNA sequence: TGTGCCAGCAGTTCCGACCTTTATGCAAACTATGGCTACACCTTC.

The chain combines TRBV4-1 with TRBJ2-7; D remains unclear. V was trimmed by 0 bases and J by 6 bases, leaving 15 bases between them. Germline CDR1 and CDR2: MGHRA and YSYEKL. The length of the CDR3 is 15 residues. The CDR3 DNA sequence: TGCGCCAGCAGCCAAGATTCTGCCGGGTTCCTCGAGCAGTACTTC. Translating gives CASSQDSAGFLEQYF.

The chain is built from TRBV19 and TRBJ2-7; 11 nucleotides align to TRBD1. The ends lost 5 bases at V and 5 bases at J; junction bases unmatched: 5. CDR1 is LNHDA and CDR2 is SQIVND in the germline V gene (reference sequence). This CDR3 has 14 residues. The CDR3 DNA follows: TGTGCCAGTAGTTTCGGACAGGGGGCGGACGAGCAGTACTTC. Protein sequence: CASSFGQGADEQYF.

V is TRBV19 and J is TRBJ1-2; D might be TRBD1 (6 bases). Trimming shortened V by 5 bases and J by 0 bases, and 16 bases separated the two germline ends. This CDR3 comprises 16 residues. Germline loops: CDR1 LNHDA, CDR2 SQIVND (reference sequence). The DNA of the CDR3 is TGTGCCAGTAGTGGGAACTCCGGGACACCTAACTATGGCTACACCTTC. Encoded protein: CASSGNSGTPNYGYTF.

The chain combines TRBV2 with TRBJ1-5; 7 bases line up with TRBD1. Losses at the gene ends were 6 bases for V and 3 bases for J; bases not matched to a gene: 2. This CDR3 is built from 13 residues. Germline lookup yields CDR1 SNHLY and CDR2 FYNNEI. The CDR3 sequence: CASRGQPNQPQHF. The DNA of the CDR3 is TGTGCCAGCAGGGGACAGCCCAATCAGCCCCAGCATTTT.

The V gene is TRBV7-9, the J gene TRBJ1-2, with D perhaps TRBD1 (5 bases). V was pared by 1 base and J by 6 bases, with 12 bases between. The CDR3 covers 14 residues. CDR1 is SEHNR, CDR2 FQNEAQ, per germline (reference sequence). The CDR3 DNA reads as TGTGCCAGCAGCTTAGGGGGGGTCTTCGATGGCTACACCTTC. Translation gives CASSLGGVFDGYTF.

The J gene is TRBJ2-1, the V gene TRBV20-1; TRBD2 aligns across 8 bases. J was trimmed by 9 bases and V by 5 bases; bases with no gene match: 6. Germline CDR1 DFQATT, CDR2 SNEGSKA (reference sequence). There are 12 residues in the CDR3. CDR3 sequence reads: CSAGVSGTEQFF. CDR3 nucleotide sequence: TGCAGTGCTGGTGTTAGCGGGACTGAGCAGTTCTTC.

The V call is TRBV7-6, the J call TRBJ2-5, with D perhaps assigned TRBD1 or TRBD2 (5 bases each). Germline V gene sequence: CDR1 SGHVS, CDR2 FNYEAQ. This CDR3 contains 16 residues. Trimming cost V 3 bases and J 1 base, with 15 bases left between them. The CDR3 region is CASSFQPRGVQETQYF. The CDR3 DNA reads TGTGCCAGCAGCTTCCAGCCACGAGGGGTCCAAGAGACCCAGTACTTC. Full variable domain (rest looked up from reference TRBV7-6 and TRBJ2-5): GAGVSQSPRYKVTKRGQDVALRCDPISGHVSLYWYRQALGQGPEFLTYFNYEAQQDKSGLPNDRFSAERPEGSISTLTIQRTEQRDSAMYRCASSFQPRGVQETQYFGPGTRLLVL.

This clone appeared once. CDR3 sequence reads: CASSLLQESGGYTF. CDR3 DNA sequence: TGTGCCAGCAGCTTGTTACAGGAGTCGGGTGGCTACACCTTC. This chain links TRBV5-8 with TRBJ1-2, with D possibly being TRBD1 (5 bases). Germline V lookup: CDR1 SGHTS, CDR2 YDEGEE. Trimming removed 1 base at V and 7 bases at J, with 14 bases between. CDR3 length: 14 residues.

The chain couples TRBV6-5 to TRBJ1-2; perhaps TRBD1 as D (6 bases). V lost 4 bases, J lost 11 bases, and 20 bases lay in between. The CDR3 is 14 amino acids. Germline lookup yields CDR1 MNHEY and CDR2 SVGAGI. CDR3 residues: CASSSLGGAEHYTF. In nucleotides, the CDR3 is TGTGCCAGCAGTTCCCTGGGGGGCGCCGAGCATTACACCTTC.

J is TRBJ2-7 and V is TRBV11-3, with D possibly TRBD2 on 5 matching bases. Looked up from germline, CDR1 is SGHNT and CDR2 is YENEEA. V was shortened by 7 bases and J by 0 bases, with 13 bases between the two germline ends. The CDR3 spans 14 residues. The CDR3 here is CASTPPGGSYEQYF. The CDR3 region has the DNA TGTGCCAGCACCCCCCCTGGAGGCTCCTACGAGCAGTACTTC.

The chain joins TRBV14 to TRBJ1-4; 11 nucleotides agree with TRBD1. CDR3 length: 14 amino acids. J was trimmed by 8 bases and V by 4 bases; bases with no gene match: 3. CDR1 and CDR2 from the germline V gene are SGHDN and FVKESK. CDR3 sequence reads: CASSRDRGNEKLFF. CDR3 nucleotides: TGTGCCAGCAGCCGGGACAGGGGGAACGAAAAACTGTTTTTT.

The chain combines TRBV14 with TRBJ2-5, with 10 bases identical to TRBD2. V was clipped by 1 base and J by 5 bases; unmatched bases: 10. The CDR3 runs 17 residues. Germline V gives CDR1 SGHDN, CDR2 FVKESK. The CDR3 sequence: CASSQAASGRRWETQYF. The CDR3 DNA reads as TGTGCCAGCAGCCAAGCCGCTAGCGGGAGAAGGTGGGAGACCCAGTACTTC.

This chain joins TRBV4-1 and TRBJ1-4; TRBD1 matches 9 bases. With V trimmed by 3 bases and J by 8 bases, 4 bases remained unmatched. This CDR3 has 14 amino acids. The germline V gene has CDR1 MGHRA and CDR2 YSYEKL. The CDR3 reads CASSQGQGVEKLFF. In nucleotides, the CDR3 is TGCGCCAGCAGCCAGGGACAGGGAGTGGAAAAACTGTTTTTT.

The rearrangement links TRBV24-1 to TRBJ2-7, with no clear D. The CDR3 has 19 amino acids. V shed 5 bases and J shed 0 bases, with 25 bases lying between them. Germline-derived CDR1 and CDR2 are KGHDR and SFDVKD. CDR3 bases: TGTGCCACCAGTGTTCGTCTTGATAGCAGAACTTCGAGCTCCTACGAGCAGTACTTC. Its translation is CATSVRLDSRTSSSYEQYF.

The chain joins TRBV5-1 to TRBJ2-7; D is unclear. This CDR3 has 14 amino acids. Germline assignment: CDR1 SGHRS and CDR2 YFSETQ. V lost 0 bases and J 3 bases, leaving 10 bases between the germline ends. This chain's CDR3 is CASSLAEGSYEQYF. Here the CDR3 DNA reads TGCGCCAGCAGCTTGGCCGAAGGCAGCTACGAGCAGTACTTC. The entire variable domain, with the rest obtained from reference TRBV5-1 and TRBJ2-7, is as follows: KAGVTQTPRYLIKTRGQQVTLSCSPISGHRSVSWYQQTPGQGLQFLFEYFSETQRNKGNFPGRFSGRQFSNSRSEMNVSTLELGDSALYLCASSLAEGSYEQYFGPGTRLTVT.

The gene calls are TRBV9 and TRBJ2-5; 9 nucleotides agree with TRBD2. The ends lost 3 bases at V and 4 bases at J; junction bases unmatched: 7. Per the germline V gene, CDR1 is SGDLS and CDR2 is YYNGEE. CDR3 size: 15 residues. In nucleotides, the CDR3 is TGTGCCAGCAGCGCTAGCGGGATTGGAGGAGAGACCCAGTACTTC. Translation gives CASSASGIGGETQYF.

The chain uses TRBV7-3 and TRBJ2-1; possible D gene TRBD2, 6 bases. V lost 6 bases and J lost 2, with 14 bases in between. The CDR3 runs 15 residues. Germline CDR1 reads SGHTA; CDR2 reads FQGTGA. The DNA of the CDR3 is TGTGCCAGCAGTCTAGCCGGGACTCCCTACAATGAGCAGTTCTTC. Translating gives CASSLAGTPYNEQFF.

The V and J genes are TRBV27 and TRBJ1-2; no clear D. With 3 bases removed from V and 14 bases from J, the gap between germline ends came to 22 bases. From germline, CDR1 is MNHEY and CDR2 SMNVEV (reference sequence). The length of the CDR3 is 14 residues. The CDR3 sequence is CASSFGNMGREFTF. The CDR3 DNA reads TGTGCCAGCAGTTTTGGGAACATGGGGAGAGAGTTTACCTTC.

The J gene is TRBJ2-5, the V gene TRBV2, with D possibly being TRBD1 (6 bases). V gave up 7 bases and J gave up 2 bases, with 20 bases separating them. Germline values: CDR1 SNHLY, CDR2 FYNNEI. The CDR3 sequence is 16 residues long. DNA for the CDR3: TGTGCCAGCAACTTATACAGGGTTAGGTTTCAAGAGACCCAGTACTTC. Translation: CASNLYRVRFQETQYF.

The chain recombines TRBV28 with TRBJ2-1; 10 bases agree with TRBD2. V shed 6 bases and J 6 bases; nucleotides not matched to a gene: 14. This CDR3 comprises 17 residues. The germline V gene encodes CDR1 MDHEN and CDR2 SYDVKM. As DNA, the CDR3 is TGTGCCAGCAGGCAAACTAGCGGGACGCTCCAACGCAATGAGCAGTTCTTC. It specifies CASRQTSGTLQRNEQFF.

The genes are TRBV3-1 (or the pseudogene TRBV3-2) and TRBJ2-2; D is perhaps TRBD2 (6 bases). CDR1 and CDR2 (germline): LGHDT, YNNKEL (reference sequence). There are 15 residues in the CDR3. V was trimmed by 5 bases and J by 2 bases, leaving 12 bases between them. CDR3 sequence reads: CASSSHGRNTGELFF. The CDR3 DNA reads as TGTGCCAGCAGCTCCCACGGGAGAAACACCGGGGAGCTGTTTTTT.

This chain connects TRBV7-9 to TRBJ2-7; perhaps TRBD2 as D (7 bases). Trimming removed 5 bases from V and 2 bases from J, with 16 bases in between. The CDR3 covers 15 residues. Germline V gives CDR1 SEHNR, CDR2 FQNEAQ (reference sequence). CDR3 nucleotide sequence: TGTGCCAGCAGCCCGGGGGGCGTCCGCCCCTACGAGCAGTACTTC. Its translation: CASSPGGVRPYEQYF. Complete variable domain (other parts from reference TRBV7-9 and TRBJ2-7): DTGVSQNPRHKITKRGQNVTFRCDPISEHNRLYWYRQTLGQGPEFLTYFQNEAQLEKSRLLSDRFSAERPKGSFSTLEIQRTEQGDSAMYLCASSPGGVRPYEQYFGPGTRLTVT.

The V call is TRBV5-5, the J call TRBJ1-1; D not resolved. This CDR3 has 19 residues. Germline V gives CDR1 SGHKS, CDR2 YYEKEE (reference sequence). V gave up 0 bases and J gave up 4 bases, with 25 bases separating them. The CDR3 nucleotides are TGTGCCAGCAGCTTGGGGGCGCAGGAGTTTGGACCATCGGTCACTGAAGCTTTCTTT. Its protein is CASSLGAQEFGPSVTEAFF.

For the CDR3, the DNA is TGTGCCAGCAGTTTATCGGGGACAGTATCCTCACCCCTCCACTTT. Translating it yields CASSLSGTVSSPLHF. The chain combines TRBV27 with TRBJ1-6, with 7 bases that match TRBD1. Germline assignment: CDR1 MNHEY and CDR2 SMNVEV (reference sequence). With 0 bases clipped from V and 10 bases from J, the junction kept 6 bases outside the gene matches. The CDR3 is made up of 15 amino acids.

The J gene is TRBJ2-5, the V gene TRBV4-2; 7 bases are a match to TRBD2. The CDR3 runs to 14 residues. V lost 1 base, J lost 1 base, and 0 bases stayed unmatched. Germline V gene data show CDR1 as LGHNA and CDR2 as YNFKEQ. The CDR3 sequence: CASSQGGGQETQYF. CDR3 nucleotide sequence: TGTGCCAGCAGCCAAGGCGGGGGCCAAGAGACCCAGTACTTC.